This T cell receptor beta chain comes out of a study of human T cells and chemical hapten exposure. Looking at the study overall: Reading of the patch tests, which applied 0.01% DPC to the upper back, occurred at 6 days.

Germline V CDR1 and CDR2: SGHVS, FQNEAQ. The CDR3 loop spans 15 amino acids. The V and J ends lost 5 bases and 9 bases, in that order; junction bases with no gene match: 12. The time point was: pre-sensitization, week 0. Treatment meaning: therapeutic diphenylcyclopropenone sensitization with weekly scalp DPC. Study-wide results and limits: The count of PT1 expanded TCRs correlated positively with patch test score. TCRs exceeding 1 in 1000 frequency stayed unchanged with DPC sensitization. Expanded TCR sets contained significantly more large CDR3 similarity clusters than controls.

TCRdb redid the calling of the RACE reads with MiXCR, one entry per CDR3 protein. The sample records about 260,000 distinct CDR3 sequences, about 9% being singletons. This clonotype was counted a few times. Its antigen remains unidentified. This sample comprised whole blood, obtained in connection with sensitization to the hapten diphenylcyclopropenone (DPC). The J gene is TRBJ2-3, the V gene TRBV7-8; 9 nucleotides align to TRBD2. The source is a woman between 40 and 50 years old with alopecia areata. Some clones in this sample may be carry-over from other donors' samples. This CDR3 is CASSPKGREGRTQYF. The CDR3 nucleotides read TGTGCCAGCAGCCCAAAGGGGCGGGAGGGCCGCACGCAGTATTTT.